This T cell receptor (beta chain) stems from a study of a mutant IDH1 vaccine in newly diagnosed glioma. Study at large: Earlier therapy was either radiotherapy, temozolomide, or both, and most got both.

Noted time point: week 11, during vaccination. With topical imiquimod, each dose of the vaccine consisted of 300 ug of mutant IDH1 20-mer peptide. To note about this clone: Its antigen remains unknown.

Method: immunoSEQ multiplex PCR; TCRdb's copy keeps in-frame clones and lacks some. The repertoire includes about 64,000 clones, about 88% of them detected once, and approximately 9.5% sits in the top ten. Trimming shortened V by 4 bases and J by 3 bases, and 10 bases separated the two germline ends. The germline CDR1 and CDR2 sequences are SGHRS and YFSETQ. There are 14 residues in the CDR3. The chain links TRBV5-1 to TRBJ1-4, with D uncertain. This clonotype was obtained from a woman in her forties or fifties with glioma. The sequencing here drew on PBMCs, taken from a glioma patient whose treatment included an IDH1 peptide vaccine. The CDR3 is CASSPRGPNEKLFF. The CDR3 DNA reads as TGCGCCAGCAGCCCGCGTGGGCCTAATGAAAAACTGTTTTTT.